A single sample gave rise to the 5 T cell receptor beta chains below, sequenced in a study of blood T cell repertoires in COVID-19. The method was immunoSEQ multiplex PCR; TCRdb's version includes in-frame clones alone and lacks a portion of them. Of approximately 150,000 clones in the sample, roughly 84% were seen once. Sample: peripheral blood. The source of these receptors is a human donor in a cohort sampled during active COVID-19.

The DNA for the CDR3 is TGTGCCACCAGCAGTTCTTTGGGGGCAGCTGGCTACACCTTC. Translating gives CATSSSLGAAGYTF. The V call is TRBV15, the J call TRBJ1-2; TRBD1 might be the D (6 bases). The CDR3 contains 14 residues. Germline V gene data show CDR1 as LNHNV and CDR2 as YYDKDF (reference sequence). Deletions cut 3 bases from V and 7 bases from J, with 15 bases between.

The chain employs TRBV5-1 and TRBJ2-7; TRBD1 matches 9 bases. Germline V gene lookup returns CDR1 SGHRS and CDR2 YFSETQ. The CDR3 totals 15 residues. The V segment lost 0 bases and the J segment 6 bases; nucleotides outside the gene matches: 7. This chain's CDR3 is CASSLAVGQGSEQYF. The CDR3 DNA is TGCGCCAGCAGCTTGGCAGTGGGACAGGGCTCCGAGCAGTACTTC.

V and J are TRBV5-1 and TRBJ2-1; D possibly corresponds to TRBD1 (6 bases). The germline V and J ends were trimmed by 5 bases and 5 bases, with 14 bases remaining between them. This CDR3 has 14 residues. Per germline, CDR1 SGHRS and CDR2 YFSETQ. CDR3 sequence: CASRIGGPNNEQFF. The CDR3 nucleotides read TGCGCCAGCAGAATAGGGGGTCCAAACAATGAGCAGTTCTTC.

This chain joins TRBV11-3 and TRBJ2-1, with 11 nucleotides matching TRBD2. This CDR3 is 15 amino acids long. The junction had 6 bases not matched to a gene; V was cut back by 4 bases and J by 7 bases. CDR1 and CDR2 (germline): SGHNT, YENEEA. Written as DNA, the CDR3 is TGTGCCAGCAGCTCGCTAGCGGGGGGATTAAATGAGCAGTTCTTC. Its translation: CASSSLAGGLNEQFF.

This clone has just one count. The CDR3 nucleotides are TGTGCCAGCGCATCCGAGACCGCCCTGCCGGGTGAGACCCAGTACTTC. Its translation is CASASETALPGETQYF. The chain carries TRBV2 and TRBJ2-5; unclear D gene. Between the trimmed V and J ends, which lost 8 bases and 5 bases, there was a span of 24 bases. The CDR3 runs to 16 residues. CDR1 and CDR2 (germline): SNHLY, FYNNEI.